The 2 T cell receptor beta chains reported below all come from one sample, sequenced in a study of cytomegalovirus exposure and HLA in healthy donors. PCR primers comprised 60 Vbeta and 13 Jbeta primers. Only in-frame clones appear in the TCRdb table, and some are missing; sequencing was by immunoSEQ multiplex PCR. The sample contains about 170,000 clones, around 62% of which appear only once. The specimen sequenced was PBMCs. Source of these receptors: a man between 40 and 49 years old in good health and CMV-seronegative.

This clone occurred a few times. The rearrangement joins TRBV29-1 to TRBJ2-5; the D is unclear. The CDR3 is made up of 15 amino acids. V was pared by 1 base and J by 1 base, with 13 bases between. Germline loops: CDR1 SQVTM, CDR2 ANQGSEA. CDR3 nucleotides: TGCAGCGTTGAAGTCCCGGCGGTTAGCCAAGAGACCCAGTACTTC. It translates to CSVEVPAVSQETQYF.

The chain has TRBV2 and TRBJ2-2; D is unresolved. Trimming stripped 6 bases from V and 2 bases from J, with 13 bases between. This CDR3 is 15 amino acids long. The germline V gene has CDR1 SNHLY and CDR2 FYNNEI. This CDR3 reads CASRAWAGNTGELFF. In nucleotides, the CDR3 is TGTGCCAGCAGGGCCTGGGCTGGCAACACCGGGGAGCTGTTTTTT.